The T cell receptor (beta chain) under discussion was sequenced for a study of T cell repertoires in cytomegalovirus infection. On this clonotype itself: Its antigen remains unidentified.

TCRdb processed the reads anew with MiXCR; each CDR3 protein has one entry. The sample includes a few hundred thousand distinct CDR3 sequences, around 40% of them seen just once. V lost 5 bases and J lost 4, with 18 bases in between. The CDR3 covers 16 residues. The germline gives CDR1 SGHVS, CDR2 FQNEAQ. The chain uses TRBV7-8 and TRBJ2-1; tentatively, D is TRBD1 or TRBD2 (5 bases each). The sample here was cultured PBMCs, taken from culture after CMV antigen stimulation. The TCR sequence derives from a human donor in good health (CMV status not recorded). Some clones in this sample may be carry-over from other donors' samples. CDR3 nucleotide sequence: TGTGCCAGCAGCCCCCCCCTCCGGGACGTATACAATGAGCAGTTCTTC. It is translated as CASSPPLRDVYNEQFF.